This is a list of T cell receptor beta chains from one sample in a study of response to subunit inactivated influenza vaccine. MiXCR, run by TCRdb on the RT-PCR reads, gives a single entry per CDR3 protein. The profile covers 630,000 or so distinct CDR3 sequences, with approximately 15% appearing a single time and around a tenth taken by the ten largest. Material: PBMCs from blood, obtained approximately 13 days after vaccination. The receptors were sampled from a man in his fifties who received an inactivated influenza vaccine. Each CDR3 is given with its conserved first and last residue. A D gene is named only where the DNA matches it firmly. Clone size appears in some rows only: once, few, many, or a class for an expanded clone.

d_call,clone_size,v_call,j_call,cdr3_nt,cdr3_aa
NA,NA,TRBV11-2,TRBJ2-1,TGTGCCAGCAGCTTAGGGGCGTTCCGGCAGTTCTTC,CASSLGAFRQFF
TRBD1,few,TRBV5-1,TRBJ1-2,TGCGCCAGCAGGACAGGGGGATCTAACTATGGCTACACCTTC,CASRTGGSNYGYTF
NA,NA,TRBV12-3/TRBV12-4,TRBJ2-2,TGTGCCAGCAGATTTGACACTTTTAGCCAGACGAACACCGGGGAGCTGTTTTTT,CASRFDTFSQTNTGELFF
NA,NA,TRBV24-1,TRBJ2-1,TGTGCCACCAGTGATTTGCTCAGAAACAATGAGCAGTTCTTC,CATSDLLRNNEQFF
NA,NA,TRBV6-1,TRBJ1-4,TGTGCCAGCAGGCCGGGGGATTCCAATGAAAAACTGTTTTTT,CASRPGDSNEKLFF
NA,NA,TRBV5-1,TRBJ1-4,TGCGCCAGCAGCTTGGGGATGGGGGCCCAAGACAGCACTGAAAAACTGTTTTTT,CASSLGMGAQDSTEKLFF
TRBD1,NA,TRBV10-3,TRBJ2-3,TGTGCCATCACAGGACAGGGCTTAACAGATACGCAGTATTTT,CAITGQGLTDTQYF
NA,many,TRBV10-3,TRBJ1-2,TGTGCCATCAGTGAGTCAATATCTGGGGTATACGGCTACACCTTC,CAISESISGVYGYTF
TRBD1,many,TRBV12-3/TRBV12-4,TRBJ2-7,TGTGCCAGCACCCAACAGGGGGTAGACGAGCAGTACTTC,CASTQQGVDEQYF
TRBD2,many,TRBV5-1,TRBJ2-7,TGCGCCAGCAGGGAGACTAGCGGGAGGGCCTACGAGCAGTACTTC,CASRETSGRAYEQYF
TRBD2,NA,TRBV20-1,TRBJ2-7,TGCAGTGCTAGGGGGGAGGGGTACGAGCAGTACTTC,CSARGEGYEQYF
TRBD2,few,TRBV3-1,TRBJ2-1,TGTGCCAGCAGCCAGGCGGGGGGGCTCTACAATGAGCAGTTCTTC,CASSQAGGLYNEQFF
NA,few,TRBV7-9,TRBJ1-1,TGTGCCAGCGTTTTGTTTCCGCGAGGGGAGAGCACTGAAGCTTTCTTT,CASVLFPRGESTEAFF
NA,NA,TRBV9,TRBJ2-5,TGTGCCAGCAGCAGGGGCTCTACCCCAGGGGAGACCCAGTACTTC,CASSRGSTPGETQYF
TRBD2,many,TRBV4-3,TRBJ2-7,TGCGCCAGCAGCCAGGACTTCGTAACTAGCGGGAGTGTCTACGAGCAGTACTTC,CASSQDFVTSGSVYEQYF
NA,few,TRBV21-1,TRBJ2-3,TGTGCCAGCAGCAGGGGAGCGGGAGTAGATACGCAGTATTTT,CASSRGAGVDTQYF
TRBD2,many,TRBV14,TRBJ2-1,TGTGCCAGCAGCCAAACGGGAGGGTACAATGAGCAGTTCTTC,CASSQTGGYNEQFF
TRBD2,NA,TRBV7-9,TRBJ2-1,TGTGCCAGCAGCTACCCTAGCGGCAGCTCCTACAATGAGCAGTTCTTC,CASSYPSGSSYNEQFF
TRBD1,once,TRBV6-2/TRBV6-3,TRBJ2-2,TGTGCCAGCAGTTACGTCCCGGGACAGGGGGCGACAAACACCGGGGAGCTGTTTTTT,CASSYVPGQGATNTGELFF
TRBD2,NA,TRBV6-1,TRBJ2-3,TGTGCCAGTACGCCCGGGGGAGGGAACGCAGATACGCAGTATTTT,CASTPGGGNADTQYF
NA,few,TRBV24-1,TRBJ2-3,TGTGCCACCAGTGATATTGGAGGTCGGGGGACCGATACGCAGTATTTT,CATSDIGGRGTDTQYF
TRBD1,few,TRBV28,TRBJ2-7,TGTGCCAGCAGTTTACTGAGACAGGGTCCCTACGAGCAGTACTTC,CASSLLRQGPYEQYF
NA,NA,TRBV19,TRBJ1-1,TGTGCCAGTAGTGTCAGTCCGGGGACTGAAGCTTTCTTT,CASSVSPGTEAFF
TRBD1,NA,TRBV29-1,TRBJ2-7,TGCAGCGTGGGTTGGGGACAGCCATCCTACGAGCAGTACTTC,CSVGWGQPSYEQYF
NA,many,TRBV7-2,TRBJ2-7,TGTGCCAGCAGCTTAGGTGGGTGGGAGCAGTACTTC,CASSLGGWEQYF
NA,NA,TRBV4-1,TRBJ1-2,TGCGCCAGCAGCCAAGATACCACAGGCCGGGGTTTTCATGGCTACACCTTC,CASSQDTTGRGFHGYTF
NA,NA,TRBV6-2/TRBV6-3,TRBJ2-3,TGTGCCAGCAGTTACACGTCAACCACAGATACGCAGTATTTT,CASSYTSTTDTQYF
NA,few,TRBV12-3/TRBV12-4,TRBJ2-1,TGTGCCAGCAGCGCCGGCCCCTACAATGAGCAGTTCTTC,CASSAGPYNEQFF
NA,NA,TRBV20-1,TRBJ2-7,TGCAGTGCGAACCGGGCCCCCAGACGCTACGAGCAGTACTTC,CSANRAPRRYEQYF
NA,few,TRBV20-1,TRBJ2-5,TGCAGTGCTAGAGATGGCAGCTACCTACAAGAGACCCAGTACTTC,CSARDGSYLQETQYF
TRBD2,few,TRBV18,TRBJ2-1,TGTGCCAGCTCACCCAGTCTAGCGGCTTACAATGAGCAGTTCTTC,CASSPSLAAYNEQFF
TRBD2,NA,TRBV12-3/TRBV12-4,TRBJ2-3,TGTGCCAGCAGTTTCAGTGGCGGGGGGGGAGATACGCAGTATTTT,CASSFSGGGGDTQYF
NA,NA,TRBV13,TRBJ2-7,TGTGCCAGCAGATTAGGGGTGAGCTACGAGCAGTACTTC,CASRLGVSYEQYF
TRBD2,NA,TRBV20-1,TRBJ2-7,TGCAGTGTGAGCGGGACGGGCGAGCAGTACTTC,CSVSGTGEQYF
NA,NA,TRBV7-2,TRBJ2-3,TGTGCCAGCAGCCTCCCCCCGGGGAGGCCCACAGATACGCAGTATTTT,CASSLPPGRPTDTQYF
TRBD2,many,TRBV6-5,TRBJ2-1,TGTGCCAGCAGTTGGTCAGATCCATTGGGACTATACAATGAGCAGTTCTTC,CASSWSDPLGLYNEQFF
TRBD1,many,TRBV29-1,TRBJ1-2,TGCAGCGTTGGGGCCGACAGGGGGCAGAACTATGGCTACACCTTC,CSVGADRGQNYGYTF
NA,few,TRBV12-3/TRBV12-4,TRBJ1-1,TGTGCCAGCAGCGCCAGCATGAACACTGAAGCTTTCTTT,CASSASMNTEAFF
NA,few,TRBV7-9,TRBJ1-1,TGTGCTACCAAAGTGATTGGGGGAAACACTGAAGCTTTCTTT,CATKVIGGNTEAFF
NA,NA,TRBV12-3/TRBV12-4,TRBJ2-1,TGTGCCAGCACCGGGACTTCTCCTTACAATGAGCAGTTCTTC,CASTGTSPYNEQFF
NA,few,TRBV24-1,TRBJ2-1,TGTGCCACCAGTGACACCCTACGAAGCAATGAGCAGTTCTTC,CATSDTLRSNEQFF
NA,few,TRBV19,TRBJ2-2,TGTGCCAGTATCAGGGTAACCGGGGAGCTGTTTTTT,CASIRVTGELFF
NA,few,TRBV2,TRBJ2-7,TGTGCCAGCAGTGGAAGTTCCACCTACGAGCAGTACTTC,CASSGSSTYEQYF
TRBD1,few,TRBV25-1,TRBJ1-2,TGTGCCAGCAGTGAAGGGGACAGGGGCAGCGGCTACACCTTC,CASSEGDRGSGYTF
NA,few,TRBV7-2,TRBJ2-5,TGTGCCAGCAGCTTATACGTACGGGAGACCCAGTACTTC,CASSLYVRETQYF
NA,many,TRBV6-5,TRBJ1-3,TGTGCCAGCAGTTACGGGCCCGAGGGGCGCTCTGGAAACACCATATATTTT,CASSYGPEGRSGNTIYF
TRBD1,NA,TRBV19,TRBJ1-5,TGTGCCAGTAGTCCAAGACAGGGAGGGAGCAATCAGCCCCAGCATTTT,CASSPRQGGSNQPQHF
NA,NA,TRBV11-3,TRBJ2-2,TGTGCCAGCAGCCCCGTCCCCCAGGGATCCGGGGAGCTGTTTTTT,CASSPVPQGSGELFF
TRBD1,NA,TRBV3-1,TRBJ2-3,TGTGCCAGCAGCCAAGATCAAGGACAGGGGGGGACAGATACGCAGTATTTT,CASSQDQGQGGTDTQYF
NA,NA,TRBV7-9,TRBJ2-1,TGTGCCAGCTTAGGACAGCCAGCCTACAATGAGCAGTTCTTC,CASLGQPAYNEQFF
TRBD2,few,TRBV3-1,TRBJ2-1,TGTGCCAGCAGCCACTCACGACTAGCGGGAGGGCAGTGGGATGAGCAGTTCTTC,CASSHSRLAGGQWDEQFF
NA,NA,TRBV25-1,TRBJ1-3,TGTGCCAGCAGTGACGGGTTGGCTTCCAATGGAAACACCATATATTTT,CASSDGLASNGNTIYF
TRBD2,NA,TRBV2,TRBJ2-3,TGTGCCAGCAGTGAAGCCGGACTAGGGCGGGATACGCAGTATTTT,CASSEAGLGRDTQYF
TRBD2,NA,TRBV28,TRBJ2-1,TGTGCCACCCGGACTAGCGGGCCCTCTGAGCAGTTCTTC,CATRTSGPSEQFF
TRBD1,few,TRBV29-1,TRBJ2-1,TGCAGCGTTGTGGAGACAGGGGGTGGTGAGCAGTTCTTC,CSVVETGGGEQFF
NA,few,TRBV7-2,TRBJ1-4,TGTGCCAGCAGCTTAGACAGCAATAATGAAAAACTGTTTTTT,CASSLDSNNEKLFF
NA,NA,TRBV11-2,TRBJ2-3,TGTGCCAGCAGCTTAATATTGGGTCCCTCTAGCACAGATACGCAGAATTTT,CASSLILGPSSTDTQNF
TRBD1,few,TRBV5-1,TRBJ1-1,TGCGCCAGCGGCAGACAGGGAGACACTGAAGCTTTCTTT,CASGRQGDTEAFF
TRBD2,NA,TRBV7-9,TRBJ2-5,TGTGCCAGCAGCCCAGGGACTACCAACCAAGAGACCCAGTACTTC,CASSPGTTNQETQYF
NA,NA,TRBV7-9,TRBJ2-7,TGTGCCAGCGAAGTCAGGGGATACGAGCAGTACTTC,CASEVRGYEQYF